This entry is about one TCR beta chain. Antigen specificity is unknown. Analyses pooled second doses at about 4 or about 12 weeks. The data originate from a study of T cell responses to AZD1222 COVID-19 vaccine. The study, taken as a whole, reports: Once two AZD1222 doses were given, Spike-specific TCR breadth and depth went up. Seropositive at baseline were only 5 to 7 AZD1222 recipients. Donors, mostly white British, included more females; clonal diversity was possibly underestimated.

The assay was immunoSEQ multiplex PCR, and TCRdb's table has in-frame clones only and misses some. This table holds approximately 80,000 clones, 70% to 90% found once. The TCR originated in an adult who received the AZD1222 COVID-19 vaccine. Sequenced here: peripheral blood, sampled 28 days after the second AZD1222 dose.

Written as DNA, the CDR3 is TGTGCCAGTAGTATATCTTCGGGGTTAGCGGGAGCCACCTACAATGAGCAGTTCTTC. Translated, it gives CASSISSGLAGATYNEQFF. The J gene is TRBJ2-1, the V gene TRBV19; 9 bases fit TRBD2. The CDR3 spans 19 residues. Trimming took 2 bases from V and 2 from J; bases not matched to a gene: 13. Germline CDR1 LNHDA, CDR2 SQIVND (reference sequence).